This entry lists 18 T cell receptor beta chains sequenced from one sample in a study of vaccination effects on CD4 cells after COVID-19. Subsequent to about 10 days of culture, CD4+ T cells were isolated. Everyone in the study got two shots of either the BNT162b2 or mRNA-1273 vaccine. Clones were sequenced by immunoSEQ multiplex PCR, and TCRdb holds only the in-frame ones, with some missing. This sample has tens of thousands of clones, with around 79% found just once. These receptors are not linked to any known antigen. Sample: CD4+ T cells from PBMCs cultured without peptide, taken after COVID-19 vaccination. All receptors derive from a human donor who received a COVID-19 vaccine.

As DNA, the CDR3 is TGTGCCAGCAGCTATGTGGGACAGGCCTCCCCCGAAGCTTTCTTT. Amino acids: CASSYVGQASPEAFF. The chain combines TRBV5-5 with TRBJ1-1; 8 nucleotides align to TRBD1. This CDR3 region has 15 residues. Germline CDR1 SGHKS, CDR2 YYEKEE (reference sequence). With V trimmed by 3 bases and J by 8 bases, 12 bases remained unmatched.

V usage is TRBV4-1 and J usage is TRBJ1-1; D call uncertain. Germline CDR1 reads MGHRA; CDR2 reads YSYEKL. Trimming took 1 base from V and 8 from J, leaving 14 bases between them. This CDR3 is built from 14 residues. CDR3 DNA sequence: TGCGCCAGCAGCCAAGGGTTAGTTCCTGACGAAGCTTTCTTT. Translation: CASSQGLVPDEAFF.

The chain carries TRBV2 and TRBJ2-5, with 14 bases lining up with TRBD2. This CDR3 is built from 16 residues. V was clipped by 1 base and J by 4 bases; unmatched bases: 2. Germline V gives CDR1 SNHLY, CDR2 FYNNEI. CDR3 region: CASSEGTSGGSETQYF. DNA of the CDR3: TGTGCCAGCAGTGAAGGGACTAGCGGGGGGTCAGAGACCCAGTACTTC.

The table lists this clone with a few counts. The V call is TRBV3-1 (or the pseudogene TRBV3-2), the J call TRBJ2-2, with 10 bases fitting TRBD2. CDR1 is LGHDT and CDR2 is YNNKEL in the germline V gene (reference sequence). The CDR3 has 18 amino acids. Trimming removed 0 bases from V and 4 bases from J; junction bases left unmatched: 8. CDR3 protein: CASSQEALAGVLTGELFF. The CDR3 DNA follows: TGTGCCAGCAGCCAAGAAGCCCTAGCGGGGGTCCTCACCGGGGAGCTGTTTTTT.

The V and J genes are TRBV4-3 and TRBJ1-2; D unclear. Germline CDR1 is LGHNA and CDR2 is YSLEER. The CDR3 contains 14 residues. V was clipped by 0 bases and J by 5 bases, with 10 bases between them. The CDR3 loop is CASSQDSRPYGYTF. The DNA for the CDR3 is TGCGCCAGCAGCCAAGATAGTCGTCCTTATGGCTACACCTTC.

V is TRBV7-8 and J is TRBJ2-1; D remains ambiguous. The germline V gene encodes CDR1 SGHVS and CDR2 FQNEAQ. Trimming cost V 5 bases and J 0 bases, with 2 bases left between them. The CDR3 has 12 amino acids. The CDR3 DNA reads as TGTGCCAGCAGCCCCTCCTACAATGAGCAGTTCTTC. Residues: CASSPSYNEQFF.

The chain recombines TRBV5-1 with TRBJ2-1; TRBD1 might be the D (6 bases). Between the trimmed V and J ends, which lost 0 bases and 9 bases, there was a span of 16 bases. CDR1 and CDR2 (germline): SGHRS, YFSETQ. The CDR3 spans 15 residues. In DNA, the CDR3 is TGCGCCAGCAGCTTGGGGGGGCAGGCCCACGGTGAGCAGTTCTTC. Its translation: CASSLGGQAHGEQFF.

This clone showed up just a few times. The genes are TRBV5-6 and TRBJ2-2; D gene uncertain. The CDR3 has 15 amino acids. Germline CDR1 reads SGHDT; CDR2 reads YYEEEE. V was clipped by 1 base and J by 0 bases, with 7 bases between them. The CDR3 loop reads CASSLYGPNTGELFF. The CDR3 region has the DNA TGTGCCAGCAGCTTGTACGGGCCGAACACCGGGGAGCTGTTTTTT.

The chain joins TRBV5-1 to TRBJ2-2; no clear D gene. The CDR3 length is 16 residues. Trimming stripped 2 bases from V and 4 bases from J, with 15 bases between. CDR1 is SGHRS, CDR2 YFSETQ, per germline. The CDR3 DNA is TGCGCCAGCAGCTTCTGGGGTCCCCTAGGCACCGGGGAGCTGTTTTTT. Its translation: CASSFWGPLGTGELFF. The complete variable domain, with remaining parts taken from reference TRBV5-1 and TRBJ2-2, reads KAGVTQTPRYLIKTRGQQVTLSCSPISGHRSVSWYQQTPGQGLQFLFEYFSETQRNKGNFPGRFSGRQFSNSRSEMNVSTLELGDSALYLCASSFWGPLGTGELFFGEGSRLTVL.

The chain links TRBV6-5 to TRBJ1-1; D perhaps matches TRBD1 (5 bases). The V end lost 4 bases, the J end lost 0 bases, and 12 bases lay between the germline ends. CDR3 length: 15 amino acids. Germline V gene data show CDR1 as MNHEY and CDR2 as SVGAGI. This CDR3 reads CASSFSTAMNTEAFF. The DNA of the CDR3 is TGTGCCAGCAGTTTTTCGACAGCCATGAACACTGAAGCTTTCTTT.

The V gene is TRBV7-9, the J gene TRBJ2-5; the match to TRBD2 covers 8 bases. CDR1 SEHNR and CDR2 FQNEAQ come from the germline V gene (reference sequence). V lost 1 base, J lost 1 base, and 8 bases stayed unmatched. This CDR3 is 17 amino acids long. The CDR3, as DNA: TGTGCCAGCAGCTTAGAAGGCCGGGGGGGAGCCCAAGAGACCCAGTACTTC. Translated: CASSLEGRGGAQETQYF.

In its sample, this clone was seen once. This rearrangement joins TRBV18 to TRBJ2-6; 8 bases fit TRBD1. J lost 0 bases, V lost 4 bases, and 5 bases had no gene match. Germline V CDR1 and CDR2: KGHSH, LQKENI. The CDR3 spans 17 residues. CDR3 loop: CASSQGQGNSGANVLTF. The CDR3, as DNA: TGTGCCAGCTCACAAGGACAGGGAAACTCTGGGGCCAACGTCCTGACTTTC.

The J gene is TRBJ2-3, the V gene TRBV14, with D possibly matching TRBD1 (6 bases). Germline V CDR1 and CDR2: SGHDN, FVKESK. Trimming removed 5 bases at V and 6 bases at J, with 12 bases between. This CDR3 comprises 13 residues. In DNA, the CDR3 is TGTGCCAGCAGCTTCCCAGGGGCTGATACGCAGTATTTT. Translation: CASSFPGADTQYF.

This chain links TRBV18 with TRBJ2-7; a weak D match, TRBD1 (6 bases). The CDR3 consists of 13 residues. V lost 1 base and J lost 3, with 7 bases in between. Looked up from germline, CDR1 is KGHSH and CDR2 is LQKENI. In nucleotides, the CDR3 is TGTGCCAGCTCACCACGAGGGGGCTACGAGCAGTACGTC. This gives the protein CASSPRGGYEQYV.

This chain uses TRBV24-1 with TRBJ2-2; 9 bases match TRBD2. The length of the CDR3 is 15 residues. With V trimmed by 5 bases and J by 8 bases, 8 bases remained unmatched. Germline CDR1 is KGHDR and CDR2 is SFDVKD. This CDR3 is CATSGGGAGRGELFF. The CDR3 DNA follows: TGTGCCACCAGTGGCGGGGGGGCCGGCCGAGGGGAGCTGTTTTTT.

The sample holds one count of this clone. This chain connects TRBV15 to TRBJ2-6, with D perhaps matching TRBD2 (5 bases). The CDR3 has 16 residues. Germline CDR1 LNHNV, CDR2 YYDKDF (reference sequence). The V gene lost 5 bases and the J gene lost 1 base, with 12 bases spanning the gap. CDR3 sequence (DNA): TGTGCCACCAGCCGGGAATCGGGTTCTGGGGCCAACGTCCTGACTTTC. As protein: CATSRESGSGANVLTF.

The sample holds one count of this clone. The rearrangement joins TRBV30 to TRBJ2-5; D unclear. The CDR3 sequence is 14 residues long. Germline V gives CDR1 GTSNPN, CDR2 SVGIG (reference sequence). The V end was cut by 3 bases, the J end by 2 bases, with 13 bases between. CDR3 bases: TGTGCCTGGAGCGTAGGACGGAGACAAGAGACCCAGTACTTC. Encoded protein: CAWSVGRRQETQYF.

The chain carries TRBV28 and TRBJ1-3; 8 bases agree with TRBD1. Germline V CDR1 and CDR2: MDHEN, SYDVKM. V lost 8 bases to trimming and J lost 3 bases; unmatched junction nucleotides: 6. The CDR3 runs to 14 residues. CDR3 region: CASGTTGGGNTIYF. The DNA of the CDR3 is TGTGCCAGCGGGACTACAGGGGGTGGAAACACCATATATTTT.